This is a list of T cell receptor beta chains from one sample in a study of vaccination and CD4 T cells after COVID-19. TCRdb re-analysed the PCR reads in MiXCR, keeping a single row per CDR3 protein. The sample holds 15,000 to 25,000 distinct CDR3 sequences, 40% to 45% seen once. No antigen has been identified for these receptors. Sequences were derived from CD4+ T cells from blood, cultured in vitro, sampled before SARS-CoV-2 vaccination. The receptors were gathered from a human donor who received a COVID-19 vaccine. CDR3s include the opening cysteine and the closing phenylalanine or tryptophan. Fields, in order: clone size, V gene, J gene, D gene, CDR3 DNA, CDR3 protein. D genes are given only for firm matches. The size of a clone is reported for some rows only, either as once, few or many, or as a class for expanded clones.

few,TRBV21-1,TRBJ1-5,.,TGTGCCAGCAGCAGAAAGGGCAACCAGCCCCAGCATTTT,CASSRKGNQPQHF
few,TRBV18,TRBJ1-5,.,TGTGCCAGCTCACCTTACACGGCCGGGGTGAGCAATCAGCCCCAGCATTTT,CASSPYTAGVSNQPQHF
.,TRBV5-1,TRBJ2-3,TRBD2,TGCGCCAGCAGCCAAGCCCCTAGCGGGGGCACAGATACGCAGTATTTT,CASSQAPSGGTDTQYF
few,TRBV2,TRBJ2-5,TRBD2,TGTGCCAGTAAGACTAGCGGGGGGGCAGAGACCCAGTACTTC,CASKTSGGAETQYF
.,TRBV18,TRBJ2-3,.,TGTGCCAGCTCACCACAACAGGGTGGCACAGATACGCAGTATTTT,CASSPQQGGTDTQYF
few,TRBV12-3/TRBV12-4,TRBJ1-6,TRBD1,TGTGCCAGCAGTTCCCGGGGGACAGTTAATTCACCCCTCCACTTT,CASSSRGTVNSPLHF
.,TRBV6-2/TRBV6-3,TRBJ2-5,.,TGTGCCAGCAGTTACTCCCATAGCCAAGAGACCCAGTACTTC,CASSYSHSQETQYF
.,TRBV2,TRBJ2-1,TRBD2,TGTGCCTGCAGGAAGGTTAGCGGGGGGGCCGTCAATGAGCAGTTCTTC,CACRKVSGGAVNEQFF
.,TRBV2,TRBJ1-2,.,TGTGCCAGCAGTCTTGGACTCAGAAACTATGGCTACACCTTC,CASSLGLRNYGYTF
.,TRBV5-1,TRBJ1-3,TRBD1,TGCGCCAGCAGCTTGACCGGGACAGGGGCTGGAAACACCATATATTTT,CASSLTGTGAGNTIYF
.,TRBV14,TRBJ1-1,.,TGTGCCAGCAGCCAAGGCACAATGAACACTGAAGCTTTCTTT,CASSQGTMNTEAFF
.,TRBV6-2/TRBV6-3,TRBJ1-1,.,TGTGCCAGCAGTTACTACAGGGCTGAAGCTTTCTTT,CASSYYRAEAFF
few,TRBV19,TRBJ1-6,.,TGTGCCAGTAGTATATCCGGGGGGGATTCACCCCTCCACTTT,CASSISGGDSPLHF
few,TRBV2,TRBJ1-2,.,TGTGCCAGCAGTGATCGCAGGGGAGGTATGCGATACACCTTC,CASSDRRGGMRYTF
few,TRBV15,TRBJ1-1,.,TGTGCCACCAGCAGAGAATACTTGACTGAAGCTTTCTTT,CATSREYLTEAFF